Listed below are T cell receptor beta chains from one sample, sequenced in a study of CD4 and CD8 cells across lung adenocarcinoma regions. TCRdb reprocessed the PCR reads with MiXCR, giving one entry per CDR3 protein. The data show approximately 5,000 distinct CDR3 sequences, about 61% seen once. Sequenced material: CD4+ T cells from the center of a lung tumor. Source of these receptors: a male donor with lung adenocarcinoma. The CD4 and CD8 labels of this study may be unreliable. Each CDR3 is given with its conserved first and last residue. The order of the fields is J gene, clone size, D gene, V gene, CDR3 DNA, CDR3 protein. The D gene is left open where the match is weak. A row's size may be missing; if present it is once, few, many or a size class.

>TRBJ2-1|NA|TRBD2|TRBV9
TGTGCCAGCAGTCGCGGGGGATCCTACAATGAGCAGTTCTTC
CASSRGGSYNEQFF
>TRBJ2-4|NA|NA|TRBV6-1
TGTGCCAGCAGTGAAGGCGGGGCTCGGGGCAAAAACATTCAGTACTTC
CASSEGGARGKNIQYF
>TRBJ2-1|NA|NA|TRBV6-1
TGTGCCAGCAGCTCGACTCCAGCGATTGAGCAGTTCTTC
CASSSTPAIEQFF
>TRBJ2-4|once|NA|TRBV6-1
TGTGCCAGCGCGGCGGACGGGGGAGGCGGGGAAAACACTCAGTACTTC
CASAADGGGGENTQYF
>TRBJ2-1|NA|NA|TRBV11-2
TGTGCCAGCAGCTTAAGAACCTACAATGAGCAGTTCTTC
CASSLRTYNEQFF
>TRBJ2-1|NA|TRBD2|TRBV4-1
TGCGCCAGCAGGGGGGCTAGCGGGAGTCGTGAGCAGTTCTTC
CASRGASGSREQFF
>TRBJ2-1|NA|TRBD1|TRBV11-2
TGTGCCAGCAGCTTAGGACGGGACAGGGTTGAGCAGTTCTTC
CASSLGRDRVEQFF
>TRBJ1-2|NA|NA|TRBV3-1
TGTGCCAGCTACGGGGCCCGCCGGGGAAACTATGGCTACACCTTC
CASYGARRGNYGYTF
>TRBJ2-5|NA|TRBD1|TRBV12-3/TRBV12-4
TGTGCCAGCAATATACAGGGGTCCCGGGAGACCCAGTACTTC
CASNIQGSRETQYF
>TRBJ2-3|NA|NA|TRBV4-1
TGCGCCAGCAGCCAACCTTACGAAATAGAGACGCAGTATTTT
CASSQPYEIETQYF
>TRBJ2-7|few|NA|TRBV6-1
TGTGCCAGCAGGTCTCTCCGGGAGTCTATTTACGAGCAGTACTTC
CASRSLRESIYEQYF
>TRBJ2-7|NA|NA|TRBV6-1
TGTGCCAGCAGTGTAGGACAGATCTACGAGCAGTACTTC
CASSVGQIYEQYF
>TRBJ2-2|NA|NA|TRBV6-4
TGTGCCAGCAGTGAGGCCGGTGGGCCCGGGGAGCTGTTTTTT
CASSEAGGPGELFF
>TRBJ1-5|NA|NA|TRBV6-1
TGTGCCAGCAGTGAAGGAGGGGCGAGGAGCAATCAGCCCCAGCATTTT
CASSEGGARSNQPQHF
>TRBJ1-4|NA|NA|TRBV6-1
TGTGCCAGCAGTGACGGGTCTAATGAAAAACTGTTTTTT
CASSDGSNEKLFF
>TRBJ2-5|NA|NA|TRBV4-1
TGCGCCAGCAGCCAAGAGGGGAGTTTTGTAGGGGGCCAAGAGACCCAGTACTTC
CASSQEGSFVGGQETQYF
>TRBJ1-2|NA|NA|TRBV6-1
TGTGCCAGCAGTCGAACCGGGTGGGATGGCTACACCTTC
CASSRTGWDGYTF
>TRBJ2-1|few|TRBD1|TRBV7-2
TGTGCCAGCAGCCCTCGTTTAGGGGGACAGGGTAGGAATGAGCAGTTCTTC
CASSPRLGGQGRNEQFF
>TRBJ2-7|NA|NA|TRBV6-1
TGTGCCAGGGGGTATGGGCGCCGTAACCAAGATACGCAGTACTTC
CARGYGRRNQDTQYF
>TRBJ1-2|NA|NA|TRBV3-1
TGTGCCAGCACCCAGAGGGGTAGGAACTATGGCTACACCTTC
CASTQRGRNYGYTF
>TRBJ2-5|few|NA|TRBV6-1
TGTGCCAGCAGCCAACCTGTAAGAGAGACCCAGTACTTC
CASSQPVRETQYF
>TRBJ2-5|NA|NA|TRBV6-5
TGTGCCAGCAGTTACTCTGAAGCGGCAGCACGGGTGACCCAGTACTTC
CASSYSEAAARVTQYF
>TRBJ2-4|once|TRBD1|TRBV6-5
TGTGCCAGCAGTTCGGCCCAGGGGGCCAAGAATATTCAGTATTTC
CASSSAQGAKNIQYF
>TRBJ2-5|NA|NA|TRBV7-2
TGTGCCAGCAGCTGGACCGAAGGGCAGCAAGAGACCCAGTACTTC
CASSWTEGQQETQYF
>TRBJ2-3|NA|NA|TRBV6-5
TGTGCCAGGGGTTACGGGGAGAGAGGCGAAGAGACGCAGTATTTT
CARGYGERGEETQYF
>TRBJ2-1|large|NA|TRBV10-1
TGCGCCAGCAGTGGCCCCGAGGGAGGTTATGAGCAGTTCTTC
CASSGPEGGYEQFF
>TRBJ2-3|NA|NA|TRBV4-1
TGCGCGGGCAGCGGAGCTTACGACATAGATACGCAGTATTTC
CAGSGAYDIDTQYF
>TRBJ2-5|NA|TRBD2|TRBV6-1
TGTGCCAGCAGTGAAGGGCGACTAGCGGGTGCTCAAGAGACCCAGTACTTC
CASSEGRLAGAQETQYF
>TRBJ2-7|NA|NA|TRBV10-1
TGCGCCAGCAGTGAGTTCGATAGCTCCTACGAGCAGTACTTC
CASSEFDSSYEQYF
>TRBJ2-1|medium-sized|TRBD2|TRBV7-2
TGTGCCAGCACCCCACAAAGGACTAGTCCCAATGAGCAGTTCTTC
CASTPQRTSPNEQFF
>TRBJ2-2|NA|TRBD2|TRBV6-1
TGTGCCAGCAGGGGTAGCGGGACGGGCACCGGGGAGCTGTTTTTT
CASRGSGTGTGELFF
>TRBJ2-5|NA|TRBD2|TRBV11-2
TGTGCCAGCAGCTTAGGACTAGCGACCAGCGAGACCCAGTACTTC
CASSLGLATSETQYF
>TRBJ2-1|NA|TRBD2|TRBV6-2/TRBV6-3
TGTGCCAGCACGCGGGAGGGCTCCTACAATGAGCAGTTCTTC
CASTREGSYNEQFF
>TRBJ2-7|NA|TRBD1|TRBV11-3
TGTGCCAGCAGCTACCGGACAGGAAGCTCCTACGAGCAGTACTTC
CASSYRTGSSYEQYF
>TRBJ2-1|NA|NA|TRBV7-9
TGTGCCAGCAGCTTAATTGATTACAATGAGCAGTTCTTC
CASSLIDYNEQFF
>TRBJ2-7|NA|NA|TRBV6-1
TGTGCGGGCAGTGGGGGCCCAGATAAAGAGACGCAGTACTTC
CAGSGGPDKETQYF
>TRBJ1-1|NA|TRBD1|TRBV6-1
TGTGCCAGCAGTGAAGGCGAGACAGGGCGAGCTTTCTTT
CASSEGETGRAFF
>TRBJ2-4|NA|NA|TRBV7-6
TGTGCCAGCAGCTTAGGGCCGGCTGAAAACATTCAGTACTTC
CASSLGPAENIQYF
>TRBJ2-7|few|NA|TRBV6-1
TGTGCCAGCAGTCCGATGCGGGGAGCCTACGAGCAGTACTTC
CASSPMRGAYEQYF
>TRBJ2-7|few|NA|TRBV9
TGTGCCAGCAGCGTTGGCGGTAGCTCCTACGAGCAGTACTTC
CASSVGGSSYEQYF
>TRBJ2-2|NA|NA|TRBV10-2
TGCGCCAGCACCCAAGGGAGAGACACCGGGGAGCTGTTTTTT
CASTQGRDTGELFF
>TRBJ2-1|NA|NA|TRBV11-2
TGTGCCAGCAGCTTAGATACTAATGAGCAGTTCTTC
CASSLDTNEQFF
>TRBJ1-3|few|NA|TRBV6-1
TGTGCCAGTGGGACACTTCGGCAGGGAAACACCATATATTTT
CASGTLRQGNTIYF
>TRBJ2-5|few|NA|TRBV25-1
TGTGCCAGCAGTAGCCGATTGGAAGAGACCCAGTACTTC
CASSSRLEETQYF
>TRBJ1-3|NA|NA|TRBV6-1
TGTGCCAGCAGTGAAGGAGGGTATGGAAACACCATATATTTT
CASSEGGYGNTIYF
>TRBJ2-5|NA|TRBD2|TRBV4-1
TGCGCCAGCAGCCAAGTACTAGCGGGTCCCCAAGAGACCCAGTACTTC
CASSQVLAGPQETQYF
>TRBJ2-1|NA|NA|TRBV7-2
TGTGCCAGCAGCTTATTACACGGTCAAGAGACCCAGTTCTTC
CASSLLHGQETQFF
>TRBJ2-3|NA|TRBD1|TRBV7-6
TGTGGCAGGGGGTTGGGGGCGCGTGACCAAGAGACCCAGTACTTT
CGRGLGARDQETQYF
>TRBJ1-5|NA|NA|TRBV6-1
TGTGCCAGCAGACCAACACGGATCAATCAGCCCCAGCATTTT
CASRPTRINQPQHF
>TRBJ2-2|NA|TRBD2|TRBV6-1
TGTGCCAGCAGCCGAACCGCGGGAGGACGTACCGGGGAGCTGTTTTTT
CASSRTAGGRTGELFF